Reported below is one TCR beta chain. TCRdb called the RT-PCR reads again in MiXCR, with one record for every CDR3 protein. The sample contains approximately 3,100 distinct CDR3 sequences, about 80% of which appear only once. This entry belongs to a study of yellow fever vaccine responses in identical twins. The input for sequencing was T cells from blood (PBMCs), unsorted or a sorted subset (not recorded which), taken before or after yellow fever vaccination (not recorded which). The receptor's source is a woman aged 18-29 years who received the yellow fever vaccine.

CDR3 region: CSVPSSGANVLTF. For the CDR3, the DNA is TGCAGCGTTCCAAGCTCTGGGGCCAACGTCCTGACTTTC. J is TRBJ2-6 and V is TRBV29-1; D is undetermined. V was clipped by 5 bases and J by 0 bases, with 5 bases between them. The CDR3 is 13 amino acids. Germline V gives CDR1 SQVTM, CDR2 ANQGSEA.